This T cell receptor (beta chain) was sequenced in a study of blood T cells in healthy people across ages (dated by TCRdb to about 2015). Notes on the research overall: In model experiments, template switching captured roughly one uniquely barcoded TCR beta cDNA molecule for every two T cells. To track age-related changes in TCR beta repertoire diversity, the study relied on deep sequencing normalized with unique cDNA molecular identifiers. The donors were split into four age groups: young (average around 17 years), middle-aged (nearly 40), aged (approximately 60) and long-lived (approximately 89). To avoid experimental bias, donors of different ages were spread randomly across the sequencing lanes. For two donors (one aged 18 to 30 and one aged 80 or older), the study analyzed two additional independent replicas of 1 million unique cDNA reads from the same blood draw.

The roughly 38 donors, aged about 6 to 95 years, were systemically healthy Caucasian individuals from Russia. Each donor gave around 9.5 milliliters of peripheral blood, collected into EDTA-treated Vacutainer tubes. Ficoll-Paque density-gradient centrifugation was used to isolate PBMCs, with at least 7 million per sample. Total RNA was extracted from PBMCs with Trizol reagent, with at least 6 micrograms obtained per sample. For every donor, flow cytometry on a PBMC aliquot measured the percentage of naive CD45RAhigh/CD27high T cells. The paper as a whole reports these results and caveats: The long-lived group showed more naive CD4+ T cells, fewer expanded clones and increased TCR diversity than the aged group, suggesting age selection. Observed TCR beta diversity per million T cells fell roughly linearly with age, and a significant reduction was already apparent by age around 40. Donor CMV infection status was unknown, potentially confounding age-related changes in expanded clonotypes. Since profiling was done on bulk unsorted PBMCs, naive and antigen-experienced compartments could not be conclusively compared. Total diversity estimates from one million sequenced T cells were considered lower bounds and underestimates. A strong correlation was found between observed TCR beta diversity and the percentage of naive T cells measured by flow cytometry.

The library was made by 5' RACE. These reads were obtained on an Illumina HiSeq 2500. The second PCR ran for roughly 7 to 12 cycles and used a J-beta primer mix along with a sample-barcoded 5' primer. Each TCR beta cDNA molecule received a unique molecular identifier from a template-switch 5' adaptor carrying 12 random nucleotides. Each sample yielded at least 2.5 million CDR3-containing paired-end reads. The Mint cDNA synthesis kit, primed by a TRBC-specific oligonucleotide, was used to synthesize first-strand cDNA from all RNA. All cDNA was treated with uracil-DNA glycosylase and then went through a first 18-cycle PCR with the universal primers M1SS and BC2_uni_R. The authors' pipeline ran thus. Normalization of each sample was performed by random selection of 1 million high-quality reads, each carrying a distinct molecular identifier. Reads with shared molecular identifiers were discarded instead of being binned into consensus sequences. MiTCR, with a Q25 quality threshold and the strictest error-elimination algorithm, was used for CDR3 identification, clonotype clustering and error correction. A nonparametric unseen species model with Euler transformation was used to estimate a lower bound on total TCR beta diversity. TCRdb cleaned the public reads at Q25 with fastp, built clones with MiXCR and kept in-frame beta chains. Every distinct CDR3 protein forms one entry, paired with its most common genes and DNA. The V and J calls and clone size come from TCRdb's table, not from the authors' own analysis. The sample table holds 650,000 to 800,000 distinct CDR3 sequences, of which about 42% were seen once. The ten largest clones add up to about a fifth of the sample.

V loses 5 bases at its end and J loses 8 bases; junction bases beyond the gene matches: 9. The germline V gene encodes CDR1 SGHTA and CDR2 FQGNSA. The CDR3 has 15 amino acids, counting the end cysteine and phenylalanine. CDR3 DNA is the only sequence kept; it has 45 bases, read in frame from the first base. This clonotype has just one count. Its antigen specificity is not known. No base quality values were provided; no much bigger clone lies one nucleotide off. A lone read gives weak evidence. The sequenced sample was blood. The chain couples TRBV7-2 to TRBJ1-6; 7 central nucleotides agree with TRBD1. This receptor was obtained from a man between 60 and 70 years old in good health. The sequenced DNA is TGTGCCAGCAGCAACAGACAGGGCTGGGATTCACCCCTCCACTTT. This yields the protein CASSNRQGWDSPLHF.